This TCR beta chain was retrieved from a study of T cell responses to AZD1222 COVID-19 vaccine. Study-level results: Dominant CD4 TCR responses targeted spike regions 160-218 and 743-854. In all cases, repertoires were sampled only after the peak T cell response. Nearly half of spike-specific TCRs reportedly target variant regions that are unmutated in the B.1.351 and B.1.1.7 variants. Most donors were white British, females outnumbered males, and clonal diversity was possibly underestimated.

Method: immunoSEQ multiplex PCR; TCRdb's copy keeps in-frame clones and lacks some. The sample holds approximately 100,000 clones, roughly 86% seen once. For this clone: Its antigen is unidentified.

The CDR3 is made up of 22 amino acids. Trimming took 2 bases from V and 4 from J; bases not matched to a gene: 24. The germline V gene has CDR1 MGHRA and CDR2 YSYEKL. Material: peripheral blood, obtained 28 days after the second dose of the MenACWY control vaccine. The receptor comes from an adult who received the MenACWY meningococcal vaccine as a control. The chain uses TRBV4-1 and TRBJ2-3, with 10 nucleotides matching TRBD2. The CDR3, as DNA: TGCGCCAGCAGCCAACCACCTTTGGGAGCGGGGGGGCCGGTTGGTAAGGCAGATACGCAGTATTTT. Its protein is CASSQPPLGAGGPVGKADTQYF.